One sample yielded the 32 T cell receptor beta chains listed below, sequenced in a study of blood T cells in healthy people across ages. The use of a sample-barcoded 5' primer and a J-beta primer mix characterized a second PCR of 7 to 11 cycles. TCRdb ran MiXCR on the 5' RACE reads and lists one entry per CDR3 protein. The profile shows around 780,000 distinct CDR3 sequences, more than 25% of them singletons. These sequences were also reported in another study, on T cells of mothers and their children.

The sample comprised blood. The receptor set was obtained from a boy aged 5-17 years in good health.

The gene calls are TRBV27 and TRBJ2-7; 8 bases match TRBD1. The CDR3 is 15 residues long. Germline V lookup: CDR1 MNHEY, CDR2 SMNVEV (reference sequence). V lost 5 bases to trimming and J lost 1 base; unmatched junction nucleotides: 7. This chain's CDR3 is CASSPRTGKSYEQYF. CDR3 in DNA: TGTGCCAGCAGTCCCAGGACAGGGAAATCCTACGAGCAGTACTTC.

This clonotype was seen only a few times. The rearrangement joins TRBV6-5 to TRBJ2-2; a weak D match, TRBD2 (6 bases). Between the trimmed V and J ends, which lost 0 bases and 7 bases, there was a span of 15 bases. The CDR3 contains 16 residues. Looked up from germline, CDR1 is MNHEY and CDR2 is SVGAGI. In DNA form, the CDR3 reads TGTGCCAGCAGTTACTCGATTGGGCTGGGGGGCGGGGAGCTGTTTTTT. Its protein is CASSYSIGLGGGELFF.

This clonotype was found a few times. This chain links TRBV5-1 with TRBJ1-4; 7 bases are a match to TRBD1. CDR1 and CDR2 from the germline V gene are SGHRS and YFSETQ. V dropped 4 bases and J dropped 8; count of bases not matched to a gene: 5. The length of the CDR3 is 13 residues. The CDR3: CASSRDRREKLFF. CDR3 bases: TGCGCCAGCAGCCGGGACAGAAGAGAAAAACTGTTTTTT.

Here the CDR3 reads CASSPGSKEETQYF. CDR3 sequence (DNA): TGCGCCAGCAGCCCGGGGTCGAAGGAGGAGACCCAGTACTTC. The rearrangement uses TRBV5-1 and TRBJ2-5; the D gene is possibly TRBD2 (5 bases). The ends were cut back, 4 bases at V and 5 bases at J, with 15 bases in the middle. This CDR3 comprises 14 residues. Germline lookup yields CDR1 SGHRS and CDR2 YFSETQ.

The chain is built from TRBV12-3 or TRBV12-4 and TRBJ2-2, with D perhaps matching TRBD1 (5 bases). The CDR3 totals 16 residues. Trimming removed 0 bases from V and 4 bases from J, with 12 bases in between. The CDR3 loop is CASSLAQGDVTGELFF. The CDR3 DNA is TGTGCCAGCAGTTTAGCGCAAGGGGATGTCACCGGGGAGCTGTTTTTT.

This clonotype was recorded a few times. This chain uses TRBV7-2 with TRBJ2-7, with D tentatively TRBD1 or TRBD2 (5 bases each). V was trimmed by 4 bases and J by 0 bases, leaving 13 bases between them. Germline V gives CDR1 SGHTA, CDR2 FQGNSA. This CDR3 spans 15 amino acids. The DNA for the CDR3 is TGTGCCAGCAGCTCATCCGGGACGGACTCCTACGAGCAGTACTTC. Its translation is CASSSSGTDSYEQYF.

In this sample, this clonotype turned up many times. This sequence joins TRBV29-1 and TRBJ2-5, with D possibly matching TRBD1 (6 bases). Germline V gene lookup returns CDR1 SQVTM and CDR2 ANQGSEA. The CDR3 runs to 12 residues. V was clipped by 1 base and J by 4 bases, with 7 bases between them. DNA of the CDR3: TGCAGCGTTGAAGGAGGGGGAGAGACCCAGTACTTC. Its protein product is CSVEGGGETQYF.

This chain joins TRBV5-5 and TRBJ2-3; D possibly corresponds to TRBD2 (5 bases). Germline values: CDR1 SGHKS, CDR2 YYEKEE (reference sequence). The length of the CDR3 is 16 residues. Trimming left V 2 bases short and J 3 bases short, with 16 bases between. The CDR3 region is CASSFPLAVKTDTQYF. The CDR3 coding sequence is TGTGCCAGCAGCTTCCCCCTAGCAGTAAAGACAGATACGCAGTATTTT.

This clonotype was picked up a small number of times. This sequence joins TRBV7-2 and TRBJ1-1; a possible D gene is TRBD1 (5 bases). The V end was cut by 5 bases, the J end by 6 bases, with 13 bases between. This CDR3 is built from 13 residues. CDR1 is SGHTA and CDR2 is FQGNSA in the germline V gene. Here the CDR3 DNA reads TGTGCCAGCAGCGCCGTCAGGGTGGCTGAAGCTTTCTTT. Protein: CASSAVRVAEAFF.

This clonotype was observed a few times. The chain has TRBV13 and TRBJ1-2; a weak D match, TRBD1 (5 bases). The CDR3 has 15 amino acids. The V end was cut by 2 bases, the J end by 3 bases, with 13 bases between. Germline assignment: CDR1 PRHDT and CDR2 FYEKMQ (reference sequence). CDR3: CASSLNFGRDYGYTF. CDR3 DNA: TGTGCCAGCAGCTTAAATTTCGGCAGGGACTATGGCTACACCTTC.

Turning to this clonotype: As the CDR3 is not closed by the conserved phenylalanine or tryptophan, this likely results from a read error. The chain's CDR3 is CASSRLAGEQFL. The CDR3 DNA sequence: TGTGCCAGCAGTCGACTAGCGGGTGAGCAGTTCCTC. The chain has TRBV27 and TRBJ2-1; 10 bases align to TRBD2. From germline, CDR1 is MNHEY and CDR2 SMNVEV (reference sequence). Losses at the gene ends were 5 bases for V and 9 bases for J; bases not matched to a gene: 1. The CDR3 has 12 amino acids.

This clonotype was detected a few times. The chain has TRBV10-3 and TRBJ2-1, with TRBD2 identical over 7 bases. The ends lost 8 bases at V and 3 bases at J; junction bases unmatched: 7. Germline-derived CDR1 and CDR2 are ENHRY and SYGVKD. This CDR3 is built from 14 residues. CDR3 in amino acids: CAIGSGASYNEQFF. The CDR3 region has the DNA TGTGCCATCGGAAGCGGGGCAAGCTACAATGAGCAGTTCTTC.

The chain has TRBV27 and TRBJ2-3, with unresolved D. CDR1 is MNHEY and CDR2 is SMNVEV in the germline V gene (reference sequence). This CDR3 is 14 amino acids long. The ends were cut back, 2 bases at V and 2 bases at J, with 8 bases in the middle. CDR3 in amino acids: CASSLDLFTDTQYF. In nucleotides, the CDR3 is TGTGCCAGCAGTTTAGATCTCTTCACAGATACGCAGTATTTT.

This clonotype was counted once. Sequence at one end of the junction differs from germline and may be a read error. DNA for the CDR3: TGTGCCACCAGTGATCCCCAGGCGCCTATGATCTTC. Protein sequence: CATSDPQAPMIF. The V gene is TRBV24-1, the J gene TRBJ2-5; no reliable D call. The CDR3 consists of 12 residues. CDR1 and CDR2 from the germline V gene are KGHDR and SFDVKD.

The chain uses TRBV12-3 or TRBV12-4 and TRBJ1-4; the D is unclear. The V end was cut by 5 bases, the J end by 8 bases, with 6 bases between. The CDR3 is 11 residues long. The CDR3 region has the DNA TGTGCCAGCAGTGTAAGAGAAAAACTGTTTTTT. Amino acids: CASSVREKLFF.

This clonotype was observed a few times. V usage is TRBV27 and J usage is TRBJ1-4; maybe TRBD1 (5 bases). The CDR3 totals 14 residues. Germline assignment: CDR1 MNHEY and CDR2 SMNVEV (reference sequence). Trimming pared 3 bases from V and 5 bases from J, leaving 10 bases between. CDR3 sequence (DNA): TGTGCCAGCAGTTTCGCAGGGATGAATGAAAAACTGTTTTTT. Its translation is CASSFAGMNEKLFF.

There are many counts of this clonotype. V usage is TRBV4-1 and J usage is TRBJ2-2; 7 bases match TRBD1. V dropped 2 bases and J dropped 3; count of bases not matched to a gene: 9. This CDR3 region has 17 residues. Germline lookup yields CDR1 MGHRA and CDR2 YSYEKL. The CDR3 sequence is CASSQWDGTADTGELFF. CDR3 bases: TGCGCCAGCAGCCAATGGGACGGGACAGCTGACACCGGGGAGCTGTTTTTT.

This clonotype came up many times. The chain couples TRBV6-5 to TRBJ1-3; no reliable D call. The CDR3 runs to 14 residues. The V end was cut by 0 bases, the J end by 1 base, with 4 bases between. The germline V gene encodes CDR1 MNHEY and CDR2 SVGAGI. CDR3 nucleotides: TGTGCCAGCAGTTACTCCGGGTCTGGAAACACCATATATTTT. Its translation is CASSYSGSGNTIYF.

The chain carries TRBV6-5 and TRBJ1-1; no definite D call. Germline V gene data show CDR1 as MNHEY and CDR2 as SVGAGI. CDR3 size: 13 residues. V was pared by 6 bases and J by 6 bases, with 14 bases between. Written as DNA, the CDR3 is TGTGCCAGCAGCCTATACCTTAACGCTGAAGCTTTCTTT. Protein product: CASSLYLNAEAFF.

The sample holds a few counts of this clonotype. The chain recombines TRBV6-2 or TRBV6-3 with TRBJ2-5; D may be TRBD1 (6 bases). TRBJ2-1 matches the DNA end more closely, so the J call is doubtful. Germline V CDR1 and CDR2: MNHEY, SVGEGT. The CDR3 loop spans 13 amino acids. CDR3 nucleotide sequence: TGTGCCAGCGCTCCAGGGGATAACAATGAGCAGTTCTTC. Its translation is CASAPGDNNEQFF.

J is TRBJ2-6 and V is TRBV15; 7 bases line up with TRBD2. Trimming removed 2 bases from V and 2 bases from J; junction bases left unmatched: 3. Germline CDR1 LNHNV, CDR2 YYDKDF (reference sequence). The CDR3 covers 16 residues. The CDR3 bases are TGTGCCACCAGCAGACGGGGGGAGGCTGGGGCCAACGTCCTGACTTTC. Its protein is CATSRRGEAGANVLTF.

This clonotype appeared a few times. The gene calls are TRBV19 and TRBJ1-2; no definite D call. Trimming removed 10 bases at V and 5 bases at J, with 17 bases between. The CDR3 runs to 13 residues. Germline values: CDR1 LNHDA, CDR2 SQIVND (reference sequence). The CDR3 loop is CATGSPVLYGYTF. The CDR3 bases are TGTGCCACCGGGAGTCCCGTCCTTTATGGCTACACCTTC.

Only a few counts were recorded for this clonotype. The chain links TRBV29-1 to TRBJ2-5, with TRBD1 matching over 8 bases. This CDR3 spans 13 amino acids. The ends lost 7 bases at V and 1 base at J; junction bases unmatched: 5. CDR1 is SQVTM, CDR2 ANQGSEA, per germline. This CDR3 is CSGAGTGQETQYF. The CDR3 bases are TGCAGCGGGGCAGGGACAGGCCAAGAGACCCAGTACTTC.

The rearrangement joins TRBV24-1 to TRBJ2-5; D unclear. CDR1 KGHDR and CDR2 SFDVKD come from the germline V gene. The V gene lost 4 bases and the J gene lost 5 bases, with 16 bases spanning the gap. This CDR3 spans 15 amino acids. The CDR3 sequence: CATSEQTASRETQYF. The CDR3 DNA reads TGTGCCACCAGTGAACAAACCGCCAGTCGGGAGACCCAGTACTTC.

The CDR3 DNA follows: TGTGCCAGCAGCGGGGACGGATCCAACTACGAGCAGTACTTC. Protein product: CASSGDGSNYEQYF. The chain uses TRBV9 and TRBJ2-7, with D perhaps TRBD1 or TRBD2 (5 bases each). Germline CDR1 and CDR2: SGDLS and YYNGEE. V gave up 3 bases and J gave up 3 bases, with 13 bases separating them. This CDR3 is 14 amino acids long.

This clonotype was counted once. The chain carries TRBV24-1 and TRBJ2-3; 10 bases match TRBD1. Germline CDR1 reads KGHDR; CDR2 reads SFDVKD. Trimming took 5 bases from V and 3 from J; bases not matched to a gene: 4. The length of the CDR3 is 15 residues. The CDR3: CATSGGTGATDTQYF. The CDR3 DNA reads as TGTGCCACCAGTGGAGGGACAGGGGCAACAGATACGCAGTATTTT.

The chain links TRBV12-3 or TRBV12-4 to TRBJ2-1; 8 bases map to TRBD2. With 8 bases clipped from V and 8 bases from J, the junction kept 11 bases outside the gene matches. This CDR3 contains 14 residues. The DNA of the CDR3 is TGTGCCAGCTCCCCCGTCCGGGGGGGCCATGAGCAGTTCTTC. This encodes CASSPVRGGHEQFF.

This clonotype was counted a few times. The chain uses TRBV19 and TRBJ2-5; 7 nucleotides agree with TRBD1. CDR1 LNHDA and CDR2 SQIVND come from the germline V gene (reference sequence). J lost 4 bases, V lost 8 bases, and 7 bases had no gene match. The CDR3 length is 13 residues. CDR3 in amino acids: CASSGTARETQYF. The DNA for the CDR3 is TGTGCCAGTTCCGGGACAGCGAGAGAGACCCAGTACTTC.

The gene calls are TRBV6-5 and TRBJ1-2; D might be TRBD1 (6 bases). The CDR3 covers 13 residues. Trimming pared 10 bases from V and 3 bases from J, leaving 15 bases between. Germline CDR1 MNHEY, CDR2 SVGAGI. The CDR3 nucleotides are TGTGCCACCTCAGGGGCCGGGGACTATGGCTACACCTTC. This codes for CATSGAGDYGYTF.

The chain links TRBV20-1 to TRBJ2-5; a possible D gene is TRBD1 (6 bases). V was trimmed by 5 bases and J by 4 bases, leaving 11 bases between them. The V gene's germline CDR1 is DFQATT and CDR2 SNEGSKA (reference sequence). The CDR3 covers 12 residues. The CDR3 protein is CSAAGDTETQYF. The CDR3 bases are TGCAGTGCTGCAGGGGACACAGAGACCCAGTACTTC.

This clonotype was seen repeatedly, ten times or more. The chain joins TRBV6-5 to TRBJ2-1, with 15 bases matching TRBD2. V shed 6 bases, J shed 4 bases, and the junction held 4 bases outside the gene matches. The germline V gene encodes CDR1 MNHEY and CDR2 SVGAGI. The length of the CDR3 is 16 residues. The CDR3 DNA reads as TGTGCCAGCAGCCTCGGGACTAGCGGGGGGTACAATGAGCAGTTCTTC. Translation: CASSLGTSGGYNEQFF.

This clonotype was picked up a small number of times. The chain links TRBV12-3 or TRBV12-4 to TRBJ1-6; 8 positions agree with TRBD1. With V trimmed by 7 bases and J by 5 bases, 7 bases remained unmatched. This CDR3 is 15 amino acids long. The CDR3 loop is CASTVTGANNSPLHF. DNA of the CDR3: TGTGCCAGCACCGTGACAGGGGCGAATAATTCACCCCTCCACTTT.